The rows below give T cell receptor beta chains drawn from one sample of a study of blood T cell repertoires in COVID-19. Profiling relied on immunoSEQ multiplex PCR, and the TCRdb table lists in-frame clones only, not all of them. The table lists fewer than 250,000 clones, 86% of them singletons, with 5% to 7% in the top ten. Sequencing was carried out using peripheral blood. The receptors come from a woman aged 80 or older with COVID-19, enrolled during active disease. The CDR3 runs from the conserved cysteine through the conserved F or W. A D gene is named only where the DNA matches it firmly. Not every row has a clone size; where given, it reads once, few, many or a size class.

J,V,D,size,DNA,CDR3
TRBJ2-1,TRBV18,TRBD2,-,TGTGCCAGCTCACTAGCGGGGGCGTCAACTAATGAGCAGTTCTTC,CASSLAGASTNEQFF
TRBJ1-1,TRBV10-3,-,-,TGTGCCATCAGTGAGTCGAACAGCGGAGAAGCTTTCTTT,CAISESNSGEAFF
TRBJ2-2,TRBV5-1,TRBD2,-,TGCGCCAGCAGCTTGGCTAGCGGGTGGAACACCGGGGAGCTGTTTTTT,CASSLASGWNTGELFF
TRBJ2-7,TRBV4-2,TRBD2,once,TGTGCCAGCAGCCAAGGGATTAGCGGGACCTACGAGCAGTACTTC,CASSQGISGTYEQYF
TRBJ2-1,TRBV18,-,-,TGTGCCAGCTCACCAACCAGGGGAATCAACAATGAGCAGTTCTTC,CASSPTRGINNEQFF
TRBJ2-5,TRBV2,TRBD1,-,TGTGCCAGCAGTTATACGGTAGGGGGCGGGCAAGAGACCCAGTACTTC,CASSYTVGGGQETQYF
TRBJ1-4,TRBV19,-,-,TGTGCCAGTAACACGGGCAGGGTCCCGAATGAAAAACTGTTTTTT,CASNTGRVPNEKLFF
TRBJ1-4,TRBV18,-,-,TGTGCCAGCTCACAAGGGGGAACTAATGAAAAACTGTTTTTT,CASSQGGTNEKLFF
TRBJ1-3,TRBV30,-,few,TGTGCCTATCGAATGGGGGCATACTCTGGAAACACCATATATTTT,CAYRMGAYSGNTIYF
TRBJ1-1,TRBV7-2,-,-,TGTGCCAGCAGCTTAGCGTGGCAGGGGAGCACTGAAGCTTTCTTT,CASSLAWQGSTEAFF
TRBJ1-2,TRBV3-1/TRBV3-2,-,-,TGTGCCAGCAGCCCTGGAGGGCCTTACTTC,CASSPGGPYF
TRBJ2-3,TRBV7-3,TRBD2,once,TGTGCCAGCAGCCTGGGACTAGGGCAGGCAGATACGCAGTATTTT,CASSLGLGQADTQYF
TRBJ1-5,TRBV5-4,TRBD1,-,TGTGCCAGCAGCCAACAGGGGCCCAATCAGCCCCAGCATTTT,CASSQQGPNQPQHF
TRBJ2-3,TRBV7-7,-,-,TGTGCCAGCAGCTTGGGGGGGGCAAGTGATACGCAGTATTTT,CASSLGGASDTQYF
TRBJ2-7,TRBV5-1,-,-,TGCGCCAGCAGCTTGGTGGCGGGTGCGGTCGAGCAGTACTTC,CASSLVAGAVEQYF
TRBJ1-5,TRBV10-3,TRBD1,-,TGTGCCATCAGTGATTCAGGGGGAGGCAATCAGCCCCAGCATTTT,CAISDSGGGNQPQHF
TRBJ1-2,TRBV10-1,-,-,TGCGCCAGCAGTGATAATCGCGGCTATGGCTACACCTTC,CASSDNRGYGYTF
TRBJ1-5,TRBV7-2,-,-,TGTGCCAGCAGCTTACAGGGTCAGCCCCAGCATTTT,CASSLQGQPQHF
TRBJ2-5,TRBV5-1,TRBD2,-,TGCGCCAGCGGCCCTAGCGGGGGAGTACAAGAGACCCAGTACTTC,CASGPSGGVQETQYF
TRBJ2-1,TRBV3-1/TRBV3-2,TRBD2,few,TGTGCCACCACAAGCGGGGGGGTGGTCAATGAGCAGTTCTTC,CATTSGGVVNEQFF
TRBJ2-1,TRBV5-1,-,once,TGCGCCAGCAGCGCGGAAGCGTCCGCCTACAATGAGCAGTTCTTC,CASSAEASAYNEQFF
TRBJ1-1,TRBV6-4,-,-,TGTGCCAGCAGTCCGACAGCCAACACTGAAGCTTTCTTT,CASSPTANTEAFF
TRBJ1-2,TRBV18,TRBD1,-,TGTGCCAGCTCACCCGGGACAGGCGAAGGTTGGGGCTACACCTTC,CASSPGTGEGWGYTF
TRBJ1-2,TRBV29-1,TRBD1,-,TGCAGCGTCGGGACAGGAAGATCCTATGGCTACACCTTC,CSVGTGRSYGYTF
TRBJ1-4,TRBV28,-,-,TGTGCCAGCAGACCGACCAGGGCTTGGTATGAAAAACTGTTTTTT,CASRPTRAWYEKLFF
TRBJ2-7,TRBV5-1,TRBD1,-,TGCGCCAGCAGCCCTGAGACAGGGAGAATCTACGAGCAGTACTTC,CASSPETGRIYEQYF
TRBJ1-2,TRBV11-2,-,-,TGTGCCAGCAGCCCCGGCGGGGTTTATGGCTACACCTTC,CASSPGGVYGYTF
TRBJ1-2,TRBV19,TRBD1,few,TGTGCCAGTAGCCCAAGACAGGGAAACGGCTACACCTTC,CASSPRQGNGYTF
TRBJ1-1,TRBV19,-,-,TGTGCCAGTAGTTTCGGGGGGTTCGGCACTGAAGCTTTCTTT,CASSFGGFGTEAFF
TRBJ1-3,TRBV5-4,-,once,TGTGCCAGCACCCCCGGAGGTGGTGGAAACACCATATATTTT,CASTPGGGGNTIYF
TRBJ2-1,TRBV4-2,TRBD2,once,TGTGCCAGCAGCCAAGGCCCCGGGGGGGCCACGGATGAGCAGTTCTTC,CASSQGPGGATDEQFF
TRBJ2-7,TRBV30,-,-,TGTGCCTGGAGTGGGTCAGGTTACGAGCAGTACTTC,CAWSGSGYEQYF
TRBJ1-1,TRBV4-1,-,many,TGCGCCAGCAGCCAAGAATATGTCCCCGACGGGCGGGTGAACACTGAAGCTTTCTTT,CASSQEYVPDGRVNTEAFF
TRBJ1-1,TRBV28,TRBD1,-,TGTGCCAGCAGTTTTGGGACAGGGCACGCTTTCTTT,CASSFGTGHAFF
TRBJ1-1,TRBV18,TRBD1,-,TGTGCCAGCTCACCGTTGGACAGGGGGACTGAAGCTTTCTTT,CASSPLDRGTEAFF
TRBJ2-3,TRBV3-1/TRBV3-2,-,-,TGTGCCAGCAGCCAAGATCCGGCGGGGATTAGCACAGATACGCAGTATTTT,CASSQDPAGISTDTQYF
TRBJ2-3,TRBV6-5,TRBD2,many,TGTGCCAGCAGTTACTCCGGGACTAGCTCCACAGATACGCAGTATTTT,CASSYSGTSSTDTQYF
TRBJ1-6,TRBV6-5,-,-,TGTGCCAGCAGTTACCGGGAGGATTCACCCCTCCACTTT,CASSYREDSPLHF
TRBJ2-7,TRBV19,-,once,TGTGCCAGTAGTCCCCAAACAGGGAGTCCGGGTGAGCAGTACTTC,CASSPQTGSPGEQYF
TRBJ1-2,TRBV12-3/TRBV12-4,-,few,TGTGCCAGCAGTTTAGGAGGGGGAGGCTACACCTTC,CASSLGGGGYTF
TRBJ1-5,TRBV6-5,TRBD1,-,TGTGCCAGCAGGACCGGGACAGGGGTTAATCAGCCCCAGCATTTT,CASRTGTGVNQPQHF
TRBJ1-2,TRBV7-6,TRBD1,-,TGTGCCAGCAGCCGTAACGGGACAGCCTATGGCTACACCTTC,CASSRNGTAYGYTF
TRBJ1-6,TRBV10-3,-,-,TGTGCCATCAGTGGCGGGACGGACAATTCACCCCTCCACTTT,CAISGGTDNSPLHF
TRBJ2-3,TRBV7-2,-,-,TGTGCCAGCAGCTTTGGCGGGGCCCGGACAGATACGCAGTATTTT,CASSFGGARTDTQYF
TRBJ1-5,TRBV19,TRBD1,-,TGTGCCAGTAATGACAGGGGCGCTGGCAATCAGCCCCAGCATTTT,CASNDRGAGNQPQHF
TRBJ2-1,TRBV28,TRBD2,-,TGTGCCAGCAGTTCGAGCGGACTAGCGGGGGATGAGCAGTTCTTC,CASSSSGLAGDEQFF